These 7 T cell receptor beta chains share one sample of origin, sequenced in a study of blood T cell repertoires in COVID-19. Measured with immunoSEQ multiplex PCR; TCRdb has only the in-frame clones, and not every one. The table includes approximately 300,000 clones, roughly 90% detected once. Sequences were obtained from PBMCs or T cells enriched from blood (not recorded which). These TCRs come from a man in his 60s who had recovered from COVID-19.

This chain connects TRBV7-3 to TRBJ1-5; D perhaps matches TRBD1 (5 bases). The CDR3 is 15 amino acids. The germline gives CDR1 SGHTA, CDR2 FQGTGA. V shed 2 bases and J shed 0 bases, with 8 bases lying between them. In DNA, the CDR3 is TGTGCCAGCAGCTTATCAGGGTTTAGCAATCAGCCCCAGCATTTT. It codes for CASSLSGFSNQPQHF.

The chain links TRBV4-3 to TRBJ2-1; 10 bases align to TRBD2. Germline V CDR1 and CDR2: LGHNA, YSLEER. This CDR3 has 17 residues. The trim removed 1 base at V and 6 bases at J, leaving 9 bases unmatched. CDR3 sequence reads: CASSQAPSGSWGNEQFF. The CDR3 region has the DNA TGCGCCAGCAGCCAAGCGCCTAGCGGGAGTTGGGGCAATGAGCAGTTCTTC.

The CDR3 bases are TGTGCCAGCAGTCGTAGCGGGAGTATACGAGCGCAGTATTTT. This codes for CASSRSGSIRAQYF. The chain links TRBV6-5 to TRBJ2-3, with 9 nucleotides matching TRBD2. The CDR3 consists of 14 residues. Germline CDR1 is MNHEY and CDR2 is SVGAGI. Germline trimming cut 5 bases from V and 10 bases from J; bases unmatched to any gene: 10.

This clone appeared once. V is TRBV13 and J is TRBJ2-3; perhaps TRBD2 as D (6 bases). The CDR3 sequence is 13 residues long. CDR1 and CDR2 (germline): PRHDT, FYEKMQ (reference sequence). V was cut by 1 base and J by 4 bases, with 6 bases left in between. The DNA of the CDR3 is TGTGCCAGCAGCTTAGCGGGGGCAGATACGCAGTATTTT. Its protein product is CASSLAGADTQYF. Based on the CDR3 plus reference TRBV13 and TRBJ2-3, the full variable domain is AAGVIQSPRHLIKEKRETATLKCYPIPRHDTVYWYQQGPGQDPQFLISFYEKMQSDKGSIPDRFSAQQFSDYHSELNMSSLELGDSALYFCASSLAGADTQYFGPGTRLTVL.

V is TRBV25-1 and J is TRBJ1-2; D uncertain. This CDR3 comprises 18 residues. Germline CDR1 and CDR2: MGHDK and SYGVNS. With 1 base removed from V and 8 bases from J, the gap between germline ends came to 26 bases. As DNA, the CDR3 is TGTGCCAGCAGTGAATTCCTACGCCCCGACCCGTCCCGAGGAGGCTACACCTTC. The encoded protein is CASSEFLRPDPSRGGYTF.

This clone showed up just once. The rearrangement links TRBV2 to TRBJ1-1; D gene ambiguous. Between the trimmed V and J ends, which lost 2 bases and 0 bases, there was a span of 7 bases. This CDR3 is 14 amino acids long. The germline gives CDR1 SNHLY, CDR2 FYNNEI. This chain's CDR3 is CASSELHLNTEAFF. CDR3 nucleotides: TGTGCCAGCAGTGAACTCCACTTGAACACTGAAGCTTTCTTT.

The chain is built from TRBV20-1 and TRBJ1-1, with no clear D. V shed 3 bases and J shed 1 base, with 12 bases lying between them. The length of the CDR3 is 14 residues. Germline V CDR1 and CDR2: DFQATT, SNEGSKA (reference sequence). This CDR3 is CSASLRPRNTEAFF. The CDR3 DNA is TGCAGTGCTAGTTTACGTCCGAGGAACACTGAAGCTTTCTTT.